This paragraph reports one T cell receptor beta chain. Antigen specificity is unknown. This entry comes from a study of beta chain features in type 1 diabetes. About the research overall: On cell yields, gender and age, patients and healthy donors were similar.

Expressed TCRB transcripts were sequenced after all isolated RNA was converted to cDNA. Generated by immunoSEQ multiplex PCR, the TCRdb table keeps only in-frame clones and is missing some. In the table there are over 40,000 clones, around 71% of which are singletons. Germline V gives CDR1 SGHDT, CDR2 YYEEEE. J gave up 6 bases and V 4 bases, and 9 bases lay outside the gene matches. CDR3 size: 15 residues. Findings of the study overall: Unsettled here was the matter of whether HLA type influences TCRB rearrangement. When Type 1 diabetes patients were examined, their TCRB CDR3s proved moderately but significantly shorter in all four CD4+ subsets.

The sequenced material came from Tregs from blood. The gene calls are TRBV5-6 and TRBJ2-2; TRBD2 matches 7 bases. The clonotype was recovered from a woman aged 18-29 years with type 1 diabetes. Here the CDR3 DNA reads TGTGCCAGCAGCCCGGGCGGGGGTCAGTCCGGGGAGCTGTTTTTT. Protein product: CASSPGGGQSGELFF.